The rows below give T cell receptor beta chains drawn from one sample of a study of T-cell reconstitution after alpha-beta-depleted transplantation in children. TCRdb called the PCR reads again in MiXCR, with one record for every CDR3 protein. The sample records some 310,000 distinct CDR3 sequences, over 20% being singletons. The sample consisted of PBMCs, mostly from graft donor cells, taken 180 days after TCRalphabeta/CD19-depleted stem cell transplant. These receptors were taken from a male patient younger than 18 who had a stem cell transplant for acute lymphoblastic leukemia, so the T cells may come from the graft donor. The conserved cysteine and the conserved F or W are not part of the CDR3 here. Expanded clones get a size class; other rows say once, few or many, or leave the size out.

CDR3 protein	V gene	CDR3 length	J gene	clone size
SLSTGGRYEQY	TRBV20-1	11	TRBJ2-7	few
ASSHGWTQY	TRBV6-5	9	TRBJ2-5	.
ASSFTPGPSYEQY	TRBV5-5	13	TRBJ2-7	.
ASSPALAGYEQY	TRBV5-1	12	TRBJ2-7	.
ASSSGTLNEKLF	TRBV5-5	12	TRBJ1-4	.
ASSPYGGANTGELF	TRBV18	14	TRBJ2-2	few
ASSLRVGSRDTQY	TRBV7-2	13	TRBJ2-3	.
ASSWGPGGAHTQY	TRBV7-7	13	TRBJ2-3	few
ASSFIGPAYNEQF	TRBV12-3/TRBV12-4	13	TRBJ2-1	.
ASSDRIGTVNTEAF	TRBV25-1	14	TRBJ1-1	.
ASSPIGLAGIYNEQF	TRBV7-3	15	TRBJ2-1	few
ASSFHGDTQY	TRBV5-1	10	TRBJ2-3	.
ASTLRERAHQPQH	TRBV19	13	TRBJ1-5	few
ASSQRPEYGYT	TRBV3-1	11	TRBJ1-2	few
ASTKGGSQPQH	TRBV12-3/TRBV12-4	11	TRBJ1-5	many
ASSPPGSSGANVLT	TRBV7-3	14	TRBJ2-6	.
SARDWEGNQPQH	TRBV20-1	12	TRBJ1-5	few
ASSPIMGRANHEQF	TRBV11-2	14	TRBJ2-1	few
ASSPRKTSGAHEQY	TRBV12-3/TRBV12-4	14	TRBJ2-7	few
ASSLLFTGNTIY	TRBV11-2	12	TRBJ1-3	.
ASSLTHDYEQY	TRBV7-9	11	TRBJ2-7	.
ASRRGANEKLF	TRBV7-9	11	TRBJ1-4	few
ASSPKGLANTEAF	TRBV7-9	13	TRBJ1-1	.
ASSFTSGSLRLDKNIQY	TRBV5-1	17	TRBJ2-4	.
ASSLFGGETQY	TRBV27	11	TRBJ2-5	.
SVGDPPDTQY	TRBV29-1	10	TRBJ2-3	few
ASSLALGLATEAF	TRBV5-1	13	TRBJ1-1	few
ASSFKRGSYEQY	TRBV5-1	12	TRBJ2-7	few
ASSQAPTGAGELF	TRBV4-2	13	TRBJ2-2	few
SARDRQSNQPQH	TRBV20-1	12	TRBJ1-5	.
SVEQTGLTSGIYEQY	TRBV29-1	15	TRBJ2-7	.
SVSGRNYGYT	TRBV20-1	10	TRBJ1-2	few
ASSRTSPTVYGYT	TRBV3-1	13	TRBJ1-2	few
ASRSMGSSGGVRSSYNEQF	TRBV6-2/TRBV6-3	19	TRBJ2-1	.
SVDRDAGTDTQY	TRBV29-1	12	TRBJ2-3	.
ASSLVANLYEQY	TRBV5-1	12	TRBJ2-7	many
ASSLGLPGQGGNIQY	TRBV13	15	TRBJ2-4	.
ASSHSTSGSTDTQY	TRBV9	14	TRBJ2-3	few
ASSPPRVVRSTGELF	TRBV5-1	15	TRBJ2-2	.
ASRTDLSGGPQH	TRBV12-3/TRBV12-4	12	TRBJ1-5	.
ASSLMLAGHQETQY	TRBV5-1	14	TRBJ2-5	many
SVVVYSYEQY	TRBV29-1	10	TRBJ2-7	many
ASSNTAGEQF	TRBV21-1	10	TRBJ2-1	.
AISWTGGLTDTQY	TRBV10-3	13	TRBJ2-3	.
ASSLRGQGNFFGGYT	TRBV7-3	15	TRBJ1-2	few
ASSEWFRGREQY	TRBV10-2	12	TRBJ2-7	few
SVGDTQY	TRBV29-1	7	TRBJ2-3	few
ASSQVRTSTDTQY	TRBV4-1	13	TRBJ2-3	.
ASAGLAGYNEQF	TRBV27	12	TRBJ2-1	.
SAPRPGLAVSYEQY	TRBV20-1	14	TRBJ2-7	few
ASSLGQGEPFTEQF	TRBV5-5	14	TRBJ2-1	few
ASSLDRERKKNTGELF	TRBV6-2/TRBV6-3	16	TRBJ2-2	.
ASKIGTSGNRRDTQY	TRBV19	15	TRBJ2-3	many
ATSDSTSFPDTQY	TRBV24-1	13	TRBJ2-3	.
ASSREDRNGYT	TRBV19	11	TRBJ1-2	.
ASSQKTGLVLNQPQH	TRBV4-1	15	TRBJ1-5	.
ASSPRTSGRRETQY	TRBV7-2	14	TRBJ2-5	few